The 15 T cell receptor beta chains reported below all come from one sample, sequenced in a study of metastatic and nonmetastatic thyroid tumors. Every patient was untreated before thyroid surgery. TCRdb ran MiXCR on the PCR reads. This sample has more than 15,000 clones; 25% to 30% occur once, and the top ten carry less than 7%. The specimen sequenced was blood. The receptors shown here come from a female donor with papillary thyroid cancer or a benign thyroid nodule (not recorded which). Some clones in this sample may be carry-over from other donors' samples.

The gene calls are TRBV25-1 and TRBJ2-7; 7 bases align to TRBD1. Germline CDR1 reads MGHDK; CDR2 reads SYGVNS. The V and J ends lost 2 bases and 0 bases, in that order; junction bases with no gene match: 4. The CDR3 extends over 15 amino acids. CDR3 loop: CASSEGTVSSYEQYF. The CDR3 DNA reads as TGTGCCAGCAGTGAAGGGACAGTGAGCTCCTACGAGCAGTACTTC.

The chain recombines TRBV20-1 with TRBJ2-7; D tentatively reads TRBD1 or TRBD2 (5 bases each). Germline CDR1 is DFQATT and CDR2 is SNEGSKA (reference sequence). V dropped 6 bases and J dropped 2 bases, with 14 bases sitting between them. This CDR3 spans 13 amino acids. In DNA, the CDR3 is TGCAGTGCAGCGGACATGGCCGCCTACGAGCAGTACTTC. Translating gives CSAADMAAYEQYF.

There are a few counts of this clone. This CDR3 reads CASSWDSLNTEAFF. CDR3 in DNA: TGCGCCAGCAGTTGGGACAGCCTGAACACTGAAGCTTTCTTT. J is TRBJ1-1 and V is TRBV5-1; TRBD1 matches at 7 bases. Germline lookup yields CDR1 SGHRS and CDR2 YFSETQ. This CDR3 has 14 residues. V shed 5 bases, J shed 0 bases, and the junction held 4 bases outside the gene matches.

This clone is medium-sized within its sample. This rearrangement joins TRBV27 to TRBJ2-2; D call uncertain. Trimming removed 4 bases at V and 1 base at J, with 4 bases between. The germline V gene has CDR1 MNHEY and CDR2 SMNVEV (reference sequence). CDR3 size: 13 residues. In DNA, the CDR3 is TGTGCCAGCAGTTCAAAGAACACCGGGGAGCTGTTTTTT. Translation: CASSSKNTGELFF.

The rearrangement uses TRBV28 and TRBJ2-7; tentative D call: TRBD1 (5 bases). Between the trimmed V and J ends, which lost 3 bases and 2 bases, there was a span of 5 bases. CDR1 and CDR2 from the germline V gene are MDHEN and SYDVKM. This CDR3 comprises 12 residues. CDR3 region: CASSFRAYEQYF. In nucleotides, the CDR3 is TGTGCCAGCAGTTTCAGGGCCTACGAGCAGTACTTC. The variable domain in full, with the rest retrieved from reference TRBV28 and TRBJ2-7, is DVKVTQSSRYLVKRTGEKVFLECVQDMDHENMFWYRQDPGLGLRLIYFSYDVKMKEKGDIPEGYSVSREKKERFSLILESASTNQTSMYLCASSFRAYEQYFGPGTRLTVT.

The chain employs TRBV3-1 and TRBJ1-3, with unresolved D. Trimming pared 8 bases from V and 0 bases from J, leaving 26 bases between. The CDR3 is 19 amino acids. Per the germline V gene, CDR1 is LGHDT and CDR2 is YNNKEL (reference sequence). This chain's CDR3 is CASGPRGRPELSSGNTIYF. CDR3 sequence (DNA): TGTGCCAGCGGCCCCCGAGGGAGACCCGAACTTAGCTCTGGAAACACCATATATTTT.

The genes are TRBV7-2 and TRBJ1-1; TRBD1 might be the D (6 bases). CDR1 is SGHTA, CDR2 FQGNSA, per germline. This CDR3 is 13 amino acids long. V lost 6 bases, J lost 4 bases, and 12 bases lay in between. The CDR3 is CASRTTGLTEAFF. The CDR3 bases are TGTGCCAGCAGAACCACAGGGCTCACTGAAGCTTTCTTT.

The gene calls are TRBV7-9 and TRBJ1-5; no reliable D call. Between the trimmed V and J ends, which lost 8 bases and 7 bases, there was a span of 21 bases. The CDR3 is 15 residues long. Germline lookup yields CDR1 SEHNR and CDR2 FQNEAQ (reference sequence). This chain's CDR3 is CASLESTMATQPQHF. The CDR3 nucleotides are TGTGCCAGCTTGGAGTCGACCATGGCGACGCAGCCCCAGCATTTT.

This sequence joins TRBV6-1 and TRBJ2-3, with D unresolved. The CDR3 covers 15 residues. Trimming cost V 2 bases and J 5 bases, with 14 bases left between them. From germline, CDR1 is MNHNS and CDR2 SASEGT. CDR3 nucleotides: TGTGCCAGCAGTGAATCCGGATTCGACCGAGATACGCAGTATTTT. Residues: CASSESGFDRDTQYF.

Relative to its sample, this clone is medium-sized. The chain carries TRBV20-1 and TRBJ2-7, with 8 bases that match TRBD2. The CDR3 has 12 residues. Per the germline V gene, CDR1 is DFQATT and CDR2 is SNEGSKA (reference sequence). The J segment lost 3 bases and the V segment lost 7 bases, leaving 5 bases of the junction unmatched. CDR3 sequence: CSGQREIYEQYF. CDR3 nucleotides: TGCAGTGGGCAGCGGGAGATCTACGAGCAGTACTTC.

This clone has a count of ten or more. A much larger clone lies a single base off, so this may be a read error. The same CDR3 arises from other DNA sequences in this sample as well. The chain recombines TRBV7-3 with TRBJ1-1; D may be TRBD1 (5 bases). This CDR3 is built from 13 residues. Per germline, CDR1 SGHTA and CDR2 FQGTGA. CDR3 residues: CASSETVNTEAFF. The CDR3 DNA reads TGTGCCAGCAGCGAGACAGTGAACACTGAGGCTTTCTTT.

Concerning this clone itself: Possible read error: a much larger clone is one base away. This specimen includes other DNA sequences encoding the same CDR3. CDR3 DNA: TGTGCCAGCAGCCCGAACACCGGTGAGCTGTTTTTT. It is translated as CASSPNTGELFF. J is TRBJ2-2 and V is TRBV5-5, with D unclear. Germline CDR1 SGHKS, CDR2 YYEKEE (reference sequence). The CDR3 extends over 12 amino acids.

This chain joins TRBV20-1 and TRBJ1-4; a weak D match, TRBD1 (5 bases). Germline CDR1 DFQATT, CDR2 SNEGSKA (reference sequence). V was shortened by 5 bases and J by 5 bases, with 15 bases between the two germline ends. CDR3 length: 14 residues. The CDR3 loop reads CSALGGVRNEKLFF. The CDR3 DNA follows: TGCAGTGCTTTGGGGGGTGTTCGGAATGAAAAACTGTTTTTT.

CDR3 region: CASSLDEGLNSPLHF. The CDR3, as DNA: TGCGCCAGCAGCTTGGATGAGGGCTTGAATTCACCCCTCCACTTT. The chain uses TRBV5-1 and TRBJ1-6, with no clear D. This CDR3 region has 15 residues. Germline values: CDR1 SGHRS, CDR2 YFSETQ. The V and J ends lost 0 bases and 7 bases respectively, with 11 bases between them.

Of note for this clone: One end of the junction is discordant with germline, which a read error may explain. The V gene is TRBV6-4, the J gene TRBJ2-3; tentative D call: TRBD1 (6 bases). Germline values: CDR1 MRHNA, CDR2 SNTAGT. The CDR3 has 13 amino acids. The CDR3 sequence: CVSSDRSTDTQYF. The CDR3 DNA follows: TGTGTCAGCAGTGACAGGTCCACAGATACGCAGTATTTT.